The sequence of this T cell receptor (beta chain) was determined in a study of blood T cells in healthy people across ages. With a J-beta primer mix and a sample-barcoded 5' primer, a second PCR ran about 7 to 11 cycles. TCRdb re-called the 5' RACE reads with MiXCR, one entry per CDR3 protein. The repertoire includes 950,000 to 1,200,000 distinct CDR3 sequences, about two fifths of them detected once, and around 13% sits in the top ten. This receptor was obtained from a man aged 18 to 30 in good health. Sequencing was carried out using blood.

CDR3 in amino acids: CASSVEGAGTDTQYF. The DNA of the CDR3 is TGTGCCAGCAGCGTAGAAGGAGCGGGGACAGATACGCAGTATTTT. V usage is TRBV9 and J usage is TRBJ2-3; 7 bases line up with TRBD2. CDR1 is SGDLS and CDR2 is YYNGEE in the germline V gene. V lost 0 bases, J lost 3 bases, and 4 bases stayed unmatched. The CDR3 is 15 residues long.